Below are 22 T cell receptor beta chains sequenced from a single sample in a study of blood T cell repertoires in COVID-19 (dated by TCRdb to 2018 to 2021). The receptor library was made with the immunoSEQ multiplex PCR assay. TCRdb took this table from immuneACCESS and kept in-frame rearrangements with V and J called. Such tables lack part of the clones; where checked against another copy, unresolved V genes explain under half of the gap, and the rest is unexplained. This sample is represented by approximately 80,000 clones; 75% to 85% of them were singletons. Of the sample, around 9.6% is held by the ten largest clones. Sequencing used peripheral blood. These receptors were taken from a man aged 50 to 59 with COVID-19, enrolled during active disease.

The V call is TRBV7-9, the J call TRBJ2-1; D ambiguous. Trimming took off 5 bases at V and 2 bases at J, with 7 bases between the two ends. CDR1 SEHNR and CDR2 FQNEAQ come from the germline V gene (reference sequence). The CDR3 covers 13 residues. This CDR3 is CASSPTTYNEQFF. The CDR3 region has the DNA TGTGCCAGCAGCCCAACAACCTACAATGAGCAGTTCTTC.

The chain has TRBV2 and TRBJ1-1, with 7 bases identical to TRBD1. CDR1 SNHLY and CDR2 FYNNEI come from the germline V gene. The CDR3 has 18 amino acids. The V gene end was trimmed by 6 bases and the J gene end by 0 bases; junction bases not matched to a gene: 16. The CDR3 region is CASSRSQSGQAMNTEAFF. The CDR3 DNA reads TGTGCCAGCAGCCGAAGCCAATCAGGACAGGCCATGAACACTGAAGCTTTCTTT.

The chain links TRBV19 to TRBJ2-1; maybe TRBD1 (6 bases). CDR3 size: 15 residues. Deletions cut 6 bases from V and 8 bases from J, with 20 bases between. Germline V lookup: CDR1 LNHDA, CDR2 SQIVND (reference sequence). This chain's CDR3 is CASRTPGALSDEQFF. For the CDR3, the DNA is TGTGCCAGTAGGACCCCAGGGGCGTTATCCGATGAGCAGTTCTTC.

A word on this clone: This same CDR3 is encoded by further DNA sequences in the sample. The V and J genes are TRBV18 and TRBJ2-2, with 8 bases aligning to TRBD1. The V gene end was trimmed by 6 bases and the J gene end by 2 bases; junction bases not matched to a gene: 5. The CDR3 spans 15 residues. Germline CDR1 reads KGHSH; CDR2 reads LQKENI. The CDR3 DNA follows: TGTGCCAGCTCCCCCGGACAGGGAAACACCGGGGAGCTGTTTTTT. This gives the protein CASSPGQGNTGELFF.

The chain combines TRBV18 with TRBJ2-7; the match to TRBD2 covers 7 bases. Trimming cost V 6 bases and J 7 bases; bases outside gene matches: 12. Per germline, CDR1 KGHSH and CDR2 LQKENI. The CDR3 loop spans 14 amino acids. This CDR3 reads CASSGTAGGGEQYF. The CDR3 bases are TGTGCCAGCTCGGGGACTGCTGGCGGGGGTGAGCAGTACTTC.

The rearrangement joins TRBV6-5 to TRBJ2-7; 13 bases are a match to TRBD2. The V segment lost 6 bases and the J segment 6 bases; nucleotides outside the gene matches: 8. Germline values: CDR1 MNHEY, CDR2 SVGAGI. The CDR3 loop spans 15 amino acids. The CDR3 region is CASRTGTSGIFEQYF. The CDR3 nucleotides are TGTGCCAGCAGAACCGGGACTAGCGGGATCTTCGAGCAGTACTTC.

The chain has TRBV25-1 and TRBJ2-1, with 9 bases lining up with TRBD2. The CDR3 is 15 amino acids. Unmatched junction bases numbered 1, after V lost 2 bases and J lost 2 bases. Per the germline V gene, CDR1 is MGHDK and CDR2 is SYGVNS. The CDR3 sequence is CASSEAGGTYNEQFF. DNA of the CDR3: TGTGCCAGCAGTGAAGCGGGAGGGACCTACAATGAGCAGTTCTTC.

The CDR3 reads CASSLALGQGALGGYTF. CDR3 DNA: TGTGCCAGCAGCTTGGCCCTGGGACAGGGGGCGCTTGGGGGCTACACCTTC. The chain has TRBV5-4 and TRBJ1-2, with 12 bases that match TRBD1. The trim removed 0 bases at V and 8 bases at J, leaving 11 bases unmatched. The CDR3 has 17 residues. The germline V gene has CDR1 SGHNT and CDR2 YYREEE (reference sequence).

The chain carries TRBV5-1 and TRBJ2-7; maybe TRBD2 (6 bases). V was pared by 4 bases and J by 0 bases, with 14 bases between. Per germline, CDR1 SGHRS and CDR2 YFSETQ. The CDR3 has 15 amino acids. The CDR3 DNA sequence: TGCGCCAGCAGCGCCGGGGGAGGCTCCTCCTACGAGCAGTACTTC. Its translation is CASSAGGGSSYEQYF.

This clone was recorded a few times. The chain links TRBV28 to TRBJ2-2, with 14 bases aligning to TRBD2. The CDR3 has 18 amino acids. CDR1 is MDHEN and CDR2 is SYDVKM in the germline V gene. Unmatched junction bases numbered 10, after V lost 7 bases and J lost 3 bases. The CDR3 bases are TGTGCCAGCATTAGGACTAGCGGGAGGAAAGGTTACACCGGGGAGCTGTTTTTT. This encodes CASIRTSGRKGYTGELFF.

The chain links TRBV11-2 to TRBJ2-1, with 11 bases lining up with TRBD2. Germline CDR1 SGHAT, CDR2 FQNNGV. V shed 6 bases, J shed 4 bases, and the junction held 5 bases outside the gene matches. This CDR3 is built from 15 residues. For the CDR3, the DNA is TGTGCCAGCAGTTCCGGGACTAGCGGTTACAATGAGCAGTTCTTC. Protein: CASSSGTSGYNEQFF.

The chain carries TRBV3-1 (or the pseudogene TRBV3-2) and TRBJ2-1; D is perhaps TRBD2 (5 bases). Trimming shortened V by 4 bases and J by 5 bases, and 15 bases separated the two germline ends. The length of the CDR3 is 15 residues. Looked up from germline, CDR1 is LGHDT and CDR2 is YNNKEL (reference sequence). CDR3 sequence reads: CASSLSGVKDNEQFF. As DNA, the CDR3 is TGTGCCAGCAGCCTTTCCGGGGTCAAAGACAATGAGCAGTTCTTC.

This clone rates as medium-sized (0.01 to 0.1%). The rearrangement joins TRBV7-3 to TRBJ2-2, with D tentatively TRBD1 (6 bases). This CDR3 spans 14 amino acids. With 11 bases removed from V and 4 bases from J, the gap between germline ends came to 17 bases. Germline V gene sequence: CDR1 SGHTA, CDR2 FQGTGA. DNA for the CDR3: TGTGCCTCACGAGAAGGGGGTAGCACCGGGGAGCTGTTTTTT. Its translation: CASREGGSTGELFF.

The chain links TRBV24-1 to TRBJ2-6; D remains ambiguous. Germline loops: CDR1 KGHDR, CDR2 SFDVKD. V shed 5 bases and J shed 2 bases, with 15 bases lying between them. The CDR3 consists of 17 residues. The CDR3 DNA is TGTGCCACCAGTGGGTTGTGGGCCCAGGCTGGGGCCAACGTCCTGACTTTC. It yields the protein CATSGLWAQAGANVLTF.

The J gene is TRBJ2-3, the V gene TRBV11-3, with 13 positions matching TRBD2. The CDR3 is 15 amino acids. Germline V gene data show CDR1 as SGHNT and CDR2 as YENEEA. With 5 bases clipped from V and 2 bases from J, the junction kept 1 base outside the gene matches. The CDR3 protein is CASSGLAGATDTQYF. The CDR3 DNA is TGTGCCAGCAGCGGACTAGCGGGAGCCACAGATACGCAGTATTTT.

J is TRBJ2-5 and V is TRBV10-3; no clear D gene. CDR3 size: 13 residues. The V and J ends lost 6 bases and 5 bases respectively, with 13 bases between them. Germline loops: CDR1 ENHRY, CDR2 SYGVKD. The CDR3 loop is CAISAASLETQYF. CDR3 DNA: TGTGCCATCAGCGCAGCGTCCCTGGAGACCCAGTACTTC.

The J gene is TRBJ2-5, the V gene TRBV18; a possible D gene is TRBD2 (6 bases). The V end lost 3 bases, the J end lost 2 bases, and 13 bases lay between the germline ends. Germline V gene sequence: CDR1 KGHSH, CDR2 LQKENI. This CDR3 has 15 amino acids. CDR3 bases: TGTGCCAGCTCACCGGAGCCCCGGGAGCAAGAGACCCAGTACTTC. It translates to CASSPEPREQETQYF.

The chain recombines TRBV28 with TRBJ2-7; D remains ambiguous. The germline V and J ends were trimmed by 5 bases and 2 bases, with 10 bases remaining between them. Per the germline V gene, CDR1 is MDHEN and CDR2 is SYDVKM. CDR3 length: 13 residues. The CDR3 spells CASSPLGAYEQYF. CDR3 nucleotide sequence: TGTGCCAGCAGTCCCCTCGGTGCCTACGAGCAGTACTTC.

This chain joins TRBV19 and TRBJ1-1, with D unclear. V was trimmed by 0 bases and J by 9 bases, leaving 11 bases between them. CDR3 length equals 13 residues. Germline V gene sequence: CDR1 LNHDA, CDR2 SQIVND (reference sequence). DNA for the CDR3: TGTGCCAGTAGTATAGATGACCACAGTAAAGCTTTCTTT. It translates to CASSIDDHSKAFF. The variable domain in full, with the rest retrieved from reference TRBV19 and TRBJ1-1, is DGGITQSPKYLFRKEGQNVTLSCEQNLNHDAMYWYRQDPGQGLRLIYYSQIVNDFQKGDIAEGYSVSREKKESFPLTVTSAQKNPTAFYLCASSIDDHSKAFFGQGTRLTVV.

This sequence joins TRBV5-4 and TRBJ2-2, with 7 nucleotides matching TRBD1. The germline V gene encodes CDR1 SGHNT and CDR2 YYREEE (reference sequence). With V trimmed by 3 bases and J by 6 bases, 8 bases remained unmatched. This CDR3 has 15 residues. Here the CDR3 reads CASSSAGQASGELFF. CDR3 in DNA: TGTGCCAGCAGCTCAGCCGGACAGGCGTCCGGGGAGCTGTTTTTT.

The chain combines TRBV12-3 or TRBV12-4 with TRBJ2-7; TRBD1 is a possible D gene (5 bases). This CDR3 is built from 13 residues. V lost 3 bases, J lost 2 bases, and 8 bases lay in between. CDR3 nucleotide sequence: TGTGCCAGCAGTTTCGGACACCCCTACGAGCAGTACTTC. Protein sequence: CASSFGHPYEQYF.

The chain employs TRBV27 and TRBJ2-7, with 9 bases aligning to TRBD1. The CDR3 consists of 14 residues. The junction had 3 bases not matched to a gene; V was cut back by 2 bases and J by 4 bases. The germline gives CDR1 MNHEY, CDR2 SMNVEV (reference sequence). CDR3: CASSLKQGAYEQYF. CDR3 nucleotide sequence: TGTGCCAGCAGTTTAAAACAGGGGGCTTACGAGCAGTACTTC.